A selection of T cell receptor beta chains follows, all from one sample in a study of a mutant IDH1 vaccine in newly diagnosed glioma. For these TCRs, the target antigens are not known. Sequencing was performed with immunoSEQ multiplex PCR; in TCRdb, only in-frame clones are kept and a portion is missing. Found here are 30,000 or so clones, roughly three quarters of them singletons; the top ten hold roughly 10%. The specimen comprised PBMCs, sampled from a glioma patient whose treatment included an IDH1 peptide vaccine. The receptors derive from a woman aged 25 to 39 with glioma. Some clones in this sample may be carry-over from other donors' samples. The CDR3 runs from the conserved cysteine through the conserved F or W. The D gene is left open where the match is weak. Size values are once, few and many counts, or a class for expanded clones, and some rows have none.

d_call j_call v_call clone_size cdr3_nt cdr3_aa
. TRBJ1-1 TRBV7-9 . TGTGCCAGCAGCCAGGGGAGTGGTACTGAAGCTTTCTTT CASSQGSGTEAFF
. TRBJ2-1 TRBV4-1 . TGCGCCAGCAGCCAAGTCGATATGGGGCTTTACTCCTACAATGAGCAGTTCTTC CASSQVDMGLYSYNEQFF
TRBD2 TRBJ2-1 TRBV5-1 . TGCGCCAGCAGCTGGACTAGCGGGAGGCCCTACAATGAGCAGTTCTTC CASSWTSGRPYNEQFF
. TRBJ1-2 TRBV6-5 few TGTGCCAGCTCAGTACAGGTCTCCTATGGCTACACCTTC CASSVQVSYGYTF
TRBD1 TRBJ2-3 TRBV4-1 . TGCGCCAGCAGCCAAGATGGTGACAGGGCGCACACAGATACGCAGTATTTT CASSQDGDRAHTDTQYF
. TRBJ2-1 TRBV14 once TGTGCCAGCAGCCAAGATAGACGAGCGTCCATCTACAATGAGCAGTTCTTC CASSQDRRASIYNEQFF
. TRBJ2-1 TRBV5-6 . TGTGCCAGCAGCTTTACTAGCTCCTACAATGAGCAGTTCTTC CASSFTSSYNEQFF
TRBD2 TRBJ2-7 TRBV5-8 . TGTGCCAGCAGCCCACTAGCGGGACCGACCTACGAGCAGTACTTC CASSPLAGPTYEQYF
. TRBJ2-3 TRBV6-1 . TGTGCCAGCATTTGGGCGAGGGATAGCACAGATACGCAGTATTTT CASIWARDSTDTQYF
. TRBJ1-2 TRBV14 . TGTGCCAGCAGCGCCGCAGGCGAGGCGAGAGGGAGCAGCTATGGCTACACCTTC CASSAAGEARGSSYGYTF
. TRBJ2-5 TRBV7-6 once TGTGCCAGCAGCTTGCGGGCCAACAACAACCCTCGGGAGACCCAGTACTTC CASSLRANNNPRETQYF
. TRBJ1-1 TRBV11-2 . TGTGCCAGCAGCTTATCCGGGTCCACTGAAGCTTTCTTT CASSLSGSTEAFF
TRBD1 TRBJ1-1 TRBV5-1 . TGCGCCAGCAGCTTCACAGGGGATGGCACTGAAGCTTTCTTT CASSFTGDGTEAFF
. TRBJ2-2 TRBV2 . TGTGCCAGCAGTGTTGACACCGGGGAGCTGTTTTTT CASSVDTGELFF
. TRBJ2-7 TRBV9 . TGTGCCAGCAGCGTAGGGGGGAGCTCCTACGAGCAGTACTTC CASSVGGSSYEQYF
. TRBJ2-7 TRBV19 . TGTGCCAGTAGTCCCCGACGGTACTACGAGCAGTACTTC CASSPRRYYEQYF
. TRBJ1-1 TRBV7-8 . TGTGCCAGCAGCTTAGTTCTGGCAGGACGACACATGAACACTGAAGCTTTCTTT CASSLVLAGRHMNTEAFF
TRBD2 TRBJ2-1 TRBV4-2 . TGTGCCAGCAGCCAAGCAGGACTAGCGGGAGGGGGGGGTTACAATGAGCAGTTCTTC CASSQAGLAGGGGYNEQFF
TRBD2 TRBJ2-7 TRBV7-3 . TGTGCCAGCAGCACCGATAGCGGGAGTGGCAACGAGCAGTACTTC CASSTDSGSGNEQYF
. TRBJ2-5 TRBV5-4 . TGTGCCAGCAGCCCTCCGGGTTACCAAGAGACCCAGTACTTC CASSPPGYQETQYF
. TRBJ1-1 TRBV2 . TGTGCCAGCAGTGAAAAGGAGGGGCTGAGGGGGTTTGAAGCTTTCTTT CASSEKEGLRGFEAFF
TRBD2 TRBJ2-1 TRBV4-1 . TGCGCCAGCAGCCATCTAGCGGGGTACTCCTACAATGAGCAGTTCTTC CASSHLAGYSYNEQFF
. TRBJ2-7 TRBV30 . TGTGCCTGGAGCGACCCCCCCTACGAGCAGTACTTC CAWSDPPYEQYF
. TRBJ2-7 TRBV14 once TGTGCCAGCAGCCAAGAAGGGGTTGACGAGCAGTACTTC CASSQEGVDEQYF
. TRBJ1-2 TRBV5-1 . TGCGCCAGCAACCACTTCCGGGACGGGGGCTACACCTTC CASNHFRDGGYTF
. TRBJ2-2 TRBV9 once TGTGCCAGCAGCGTAGACTACGGGGAGCTGTTTTTT CASSVDYGELFF
TRBD1 TRBJ1-3 TRBV10-1 . TGCGCCAGCAGTGAATCCGGGACAGGGAATGGAAACACCATATATTTT CASSESGTGNGNTIYF
TRBD1 TRBJ1-2 TRBV4-1 . TGCGCCAGCAGCCTACGATTGACAGGGGAGGATGGCTACACCTTC CASSLRLTGEDGYTF
TRBD1 TRBJ1-5 TRBV4-1 few TGCGCCAGCAGCCAAGACTACAGGGGAGGGCCCCAGCATTTT CASSQDYRGGPQHF
. TRBJ2-7 TRBV11-1 few TGTGCCAGCAGCTTAGGGACACCGGTCTACGAGCAGTACTTC CASSLGTPVYEQYF
. TRBJ2-1 TRBV6-1 . TGTGCCAGCAGTGGGCAGGGAGGCAATGAGCAGTTCTTC CASSGQGGNEQFF
TRBD2 TRBJ2-1 TRBV7-2 . TGTGCCAGCAGCTTAGCGGACGGACTAGCGGCAAATGAGCAGTTCTTC CASSLADGLAANEQFF
. TRBJ2-5 TRBV7-2 . TGTGCCAGCAGCCAGGAAAAGGGAAAGACCCAGTACTTC CASSQEKGKTQYF
. TRBJ1-5 TRBV6-1 . TGTGCCAGCAGTGTGGACAGTGGGCCCAGTCAGCCCCAGCATTTT CASSVDSGPSQPQHF
. TRBJ1-5 TRBV7-8 . TGTGCCAGCAGCTTCCAGGGTTTCGGACAGCCCCAGCATTTT CASSFQGFGQPQHF
TRBD2 TRBJ2-7 TRBV6-1 . TGTGCCAGCAGTGGTTCCGGGACTAGGCTTTACTACGAGCAGTACTTC CASSGSGTRLYYEQYF
. TRBJ2-2 TRBV7-3 . TGTGCCAGCAGCTCCCCTGGACAGAGCACCGGGGAGCTGTTTTTT CASSSPGQSTGELFF
. TRBJ2-1 TRBV19 . TGTGCCAGTAGTAGTTTAGCTGACACTTACAATGAGCAGTTCTTC CASSSLADTYNEQFF
TRBD1 TRBJ1-4 TRBV11-2 once TGTGCCAGCAGCTCCTCAGGGGGCGCGGCTAATGAAAAACTGTTTTTT CASSSSGGAANEKLFF
TRBD2 TRBJ2-1 TRBV30 once TGTGCCTGGAGCTCGGGACTAGCGGGAGGCCCTGAGCAGTTCTTC CAWSSGLAGGPEQFF
. TRBJ2-7 TRBV5-4 once TGTGCCAGCAGCTTATCCGGCCTCTACGAGCAGTACTTC CASSLSGLYEQYF
. TRBJ1-4 TRBV6-1 . TGTGCCAGCAGTGAAGGGGGGGCCGGGGGTGAAAAACTGTTTTTT CASSEGGAGGEKLFF